This T cell receptor beta chain was observed in a study of PD-L1 blockade in urothelial cancer (TCRdb year 2017). Notes on the research overall: All patients started therapy around 2014 and received atezolizumab 1,200 mg intravenously every 3 weeks. About 85% of the 29 patients were males with bladder-origin urothelial cancer, and 18 of 29 reported a prior smoking history. An ECOG performance status of 0 or 1 was recorded for the patients, and 0 to 3 prior chemotherapy regimens had been received by the patients. Blood samples were analyzed at 3 weeks after treatment start (second dose) and at 6 weeks after treatment start. Blood samples gave median yields of about 140,000 T cells and approximately 80,000 unique TCRs, along with a median clonality of about 0.084. The study was an exploratory multi-omic analysis of somatic, immune and clinical correlates of response to PD-L1 blockade with atezolizumab in urothelial cancer. TCR sequencing covered pretreatment tumor samples and matched, serially collected peripheral blood taken before and after atezolizumab treatment. Progression-free survival longer than 6 months counted as durable clinical benefit, and TCR features were additionally tested against both progression-free and overall survival. In the same patients who had TCR sequencing, pretreatment tumors also underwent whole exome sequencing and RNA sequencing. Durable clinical benefit was achieved by nine patients but not by the remaining 20. Pretreatment blood TCR-seq was available for about 27 patients, at least one posttreatment blood collection was obtained for around 25 patients, and tumor TCR-seq was available for around 25 patients. Beyond this particular receptor, the publication reports: Improved progression-free and overall survival was found to be associated with pretreatment peripheral blood TCR clonality below the median. Among patients with durable benefit, tumor-associated TCR clones showed greater expansion in peripheral blood 3 weeks after treatment started (n ≈ 20, p = 0.022). Because of the small sample size (n ≈ 30) and the many exploratory analyses performed, the results are intended to be regarded as hypothesis-generating.

Synthetic TCR analog templates were spiked into each PCR to estimate absolute template abundance from read counts. The immunoSEQ assay was used to amplify TCRbeta CDR3 regions from genomic DNA with bias-controlled V and J gene primers. Rearranged TCRbeta segments were sequenced at approximately 20X coverage. In the original analysis: Clustering was used to correct sequencing errors, and CDR3s were annotated against IMGT so that V, D and J genes could be assigned. Downstream analyses used only productive TCRbeta rearrangements, leaving out any out-of-frame or stop-codon sequences. Clonality was calculated as one minus the Shannon entropy normalized by the log of the number of unique productive sequences. Clones differing between time points or between blood and tumor were identified using Fisher's exact test with Benjamini-Hochberg correction, with an adjusted p below 0.01 applied as the threshold. TCRdb provides this immuneACCESS table in a form limited to in-frame rearrangements. Some clones are lacking; in checked studies, under half of them reflect an unresolved V gene, and why the rest are absent is not known. For V, J and clone size, that table is used; D and trimming come from the DNA. Here the sample has 55,000 to 70,000 clones; over 75% occur a single time. Jointly, the top ten make up almost 4.5% of the sample.

A total of 25 to 30 patients with locally advanced or metastatic urothelial carcinoma, treated at Memorial Sloan Kettering on a trial protocol, made up the cohort. Peripheral blood mononuclear cells were collected pretreatment and during treatment, with between 1 and 8 total time points per patient. The Qiagen DNeasy Blood extraction kit was used to purify genomic DNA from total PBMCs and from tumor samples. PBMCs were collected pretreatment and during treatment and were isolated and stored as previously described. Comments on this clone: The specificity of this receptor is unknown. Base qualities were left out, and no much larger clone turns up one base away.

The germline V end is reduced by 2 bases and the J end by 3 bases; junction bases left unmatched: 6. The germline V gene yields SGDLS for CDR1 and YYNGEE for CDR2. Its CDR3 holds 15 amino acids, cysteine through phenylalanine. Only the CDR3 portion is preserved as DNA: 45 bases, with reading frame beginning at the first base. Sequencing was performed on PBMCs, taken around atezolizumab (anti-PD-L1) treatment. The sequence is built from TRBV9 and TRBJ2-3; TRBD2 agrees with 7 junctional bases. This clonotype was sampled from a man aged 70-80 years with urothelial cancer. The CDR3 protein sequence reads: CASSVGGWGTDTQYF. Read as DNA, the sequence is TGTGCCAGCAGCGTGGGGGGGTGGGGGACAGATACGCAGTATTTT.